The rows below give T cell receptor beta chains drawn from one sample of a study of blood T cells in healthy people across ages. Using its own MiXCR run on the 5' RACE reads, TCRdb lists one record per CDR3 protein. The sample lists some 730,000 distinct CDR3 sequences; about a fifth were seen once. What was sequenced was blood. The receptors shown here come from a man in his sixties or seventies in good health. Both conserved end residues are part of each CDR3. The D gene is left open where the match is weak. The listing skips clone size in some rows; elsewhere it reads once, few, many or a size class.

J gene,CDR3 length,D gene,V gene,clone size,CDR3 DNA,CDR3 protein
TRBJ2-4,14,TRBD1,TRBV4-1,many,TGCGCCAGCAGCCAGGGGACAGATGTTGGCATTCAGTACTTC,CASSQGTDVGIQYF
TRBJ2-3,17,TRBD2,TRBV7-9,.,TGTGCCAGCAGCTTAAGGCCTAGCGGGCTTAACACAGATACGCAGTATTTT,CASSLRPSGLNTDTQYF
TRBJ2-3,12,.,TRBV29-1,few,TGCAGCGTTGACCTAGGCGCAGATACGCAGTATTTT,CSVDLGADTQYF
TRBJ2-4,14,.,TRBV9,.,TGTGCCAGCGCGGCACCGGGAGCTCGAAACATTCAGTACTTC,CASAAPGARNIQYF
TRBJ1-5,17,.,TRBV6-6,.,TGTGCCAGCAGTTACCGGGAGGGCTCCCCCTTCAATCAGCCCCAGCATTTT,CASSYREGSPFNQPQHF
TRBJ1-4,14,.,TRBV20-1,.,TGCAGTGCTGACCAAGGGGGTTACCCAGAAAAACTGTTTTTT,CSADQGGYPEKLFF
TRBJ1-2,15,.,TRBV24-1,.,TGTGCCACCAGTCCCCGAGCAGGACTGGCTTCAGGCTACACCTTC,CATSPRAGLASGYTF
TRBJ2-1,14,TRBD2,TRBV6-1,few,TGTGCCAGCAACCCGGGACTACACTACAATGAGCAGTTCTTC,CASNPGLHYNEQFF
TRBJ2-7,16,TRBD1,TRBV5-6,.,TGTGCCAGCAGCTTCACCGGGACAGGGGATCTCTACGAGCAGTACTTC,CASSFTGTGDLYEQYF
TRBJ2-5,16,.,TRBV20-1,.,TGCAGTGCTAGAGATCTTGAGGGTCCCGCCCAAGAGACCCAGTACTTC,CSARDLEGPAQETQYF